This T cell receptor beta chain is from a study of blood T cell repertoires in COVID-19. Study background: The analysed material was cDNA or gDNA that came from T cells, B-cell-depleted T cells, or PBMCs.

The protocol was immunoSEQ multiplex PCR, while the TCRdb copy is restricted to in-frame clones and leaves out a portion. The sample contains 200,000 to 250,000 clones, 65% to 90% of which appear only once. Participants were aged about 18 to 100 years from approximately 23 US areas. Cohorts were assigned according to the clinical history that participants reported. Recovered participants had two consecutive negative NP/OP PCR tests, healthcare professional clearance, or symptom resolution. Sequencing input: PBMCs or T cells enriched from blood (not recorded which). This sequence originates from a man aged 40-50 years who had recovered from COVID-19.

CDR3 amino acids: CASSSPQSVAGANNEQFF. CDR3 DNA: TGTGCCAGCAGCTCTCCCCAAAGTGTAGCGGGGGCCAACAATGAGCAGTTCTTC. The V call is TRBV7-2, the J call TRBJ2-1, with 9 positions matching TRBD2. After removal of 4 bases from V and 5 bases from J, the junction contained 15 bases not matched to a gene. CDR1 and CDR2 (germline): SGHTA, FQGNSA. The CDR3 length is 18 residues.